The TCR beta chain under discussion was sequenced for a study of T cells after yellow fever vaccination. The wider study: Any fraction with a low cell number was prepared using SMART-Seq v4 Ultra Low Input.

Findings of the study overall: Reappearance after the booster was observed for most primary-vaccination clones (around 95% CD4, less than 90% CD8).

Many counts were recorded for this clonotype. Its specificity is unknown. MiXCR, applied by TCRdb to the 5' RACE reads, yields one record per CDR3 protein. Counted here are around 320,000 distinct CDR3 sequences, 7.5% to 9.5% occurring once; the ten biggest clones make up approximately 3.5%. The CDR3 is 11 residues long. V lost 7 bases to trimming and J lost 4 bases, with 3 bases between them. Looked up from germline, CDR1 is KGHDR and CDR2 is SFDVKD. Sequenced material: CD4+ T cells sorted from PBMCs, taken 5 days after the yellow fever booster vaccination. The chain employs TRBV24-1 and TRBJ2-2; D unresolved. The sequence was collected from a man aged 18 to 29 who received the YFV17D yellow fever vaccine. The CDR3 loop is CATRRTGELFF. CDR3 coding DNA: TGTGCCACCAGGCGCACCGGGGAGCTGTTTTTT.